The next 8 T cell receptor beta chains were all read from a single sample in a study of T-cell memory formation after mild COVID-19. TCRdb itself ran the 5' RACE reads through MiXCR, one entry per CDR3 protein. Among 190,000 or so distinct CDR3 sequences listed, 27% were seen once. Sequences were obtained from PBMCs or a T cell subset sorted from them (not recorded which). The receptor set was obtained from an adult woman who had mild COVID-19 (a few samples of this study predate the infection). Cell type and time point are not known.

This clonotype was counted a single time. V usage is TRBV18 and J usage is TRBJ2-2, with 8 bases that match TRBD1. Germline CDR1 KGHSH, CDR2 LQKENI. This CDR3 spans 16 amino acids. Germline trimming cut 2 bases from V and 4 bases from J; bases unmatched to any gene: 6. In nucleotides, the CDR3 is TGTGCCAGCTCACCAATGACAGGGGTGGTCACCGGGGAGCTGTTTTTT. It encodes CASSPMTGVVTGELFF.

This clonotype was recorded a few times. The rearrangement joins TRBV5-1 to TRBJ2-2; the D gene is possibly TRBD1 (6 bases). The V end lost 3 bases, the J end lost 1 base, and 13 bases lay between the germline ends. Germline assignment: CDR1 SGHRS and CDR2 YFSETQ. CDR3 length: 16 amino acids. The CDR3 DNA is TGCGCCAGCAGCTACTCGACAGGCGTGAACACCGGGGAGCTGTTTTTT. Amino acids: CASSYSTGVNTGELFF.

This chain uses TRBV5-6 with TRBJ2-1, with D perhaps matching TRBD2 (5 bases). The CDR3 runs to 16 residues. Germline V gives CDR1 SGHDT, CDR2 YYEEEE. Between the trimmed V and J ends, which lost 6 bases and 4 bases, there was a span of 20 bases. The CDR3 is CASTPLRSGPYNEQFF. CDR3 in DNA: TGTGCCAGCACCCCCCTTCGGAGCGGACCTTACAATGAGCAGTTCTTC.

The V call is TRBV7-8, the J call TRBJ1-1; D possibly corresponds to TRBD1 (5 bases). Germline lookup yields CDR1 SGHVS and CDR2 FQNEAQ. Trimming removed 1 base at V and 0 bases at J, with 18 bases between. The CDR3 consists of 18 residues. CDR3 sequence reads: CASSLGSLIGTLNTEAFF. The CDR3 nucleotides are TGTGCCAGCAGCTTAGGAAGTCTTATCGGGACGTTGAACACTGAAGCTTTCTTT.

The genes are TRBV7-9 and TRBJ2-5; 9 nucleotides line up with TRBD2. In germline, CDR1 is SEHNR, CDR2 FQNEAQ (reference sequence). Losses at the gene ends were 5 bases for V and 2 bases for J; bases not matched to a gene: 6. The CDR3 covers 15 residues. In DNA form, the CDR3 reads TGTGCCAGCAGCAGTCGACTAGCGGAGCAAGAGACCCAGTACTTC. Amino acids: CASSSRLAEQETQYF. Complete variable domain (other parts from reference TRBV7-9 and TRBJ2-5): DTGVSQNPRHKITKRGQNVTFRCDPISEHNRLYWYRQTLGQGPEFLTYFQNEAQLEKSRLLSDRFSAERPKGSFSTLEIQRTEQGDSAMYLCASSSRLAEQETQYFGPGTRLLVL.

The CDR3 DNA reads TGTGCCAGCAGTCGACAGGGTGAGGGCAATCAGCCCCAGCATTTT. Protein sequence: CASSRQGEGNQPQHF. This chain joins TRBV2 and TRBJ1-5; 7 bases fit TRBD1. The CDR3 runs to 15 residues. The V segment lost 5 bases and the J segment 2 bases; nucleotides outside the gene matches: 6. Germline V gene data show CDR1 as SNHLY and CDR2 as FYNNEI.

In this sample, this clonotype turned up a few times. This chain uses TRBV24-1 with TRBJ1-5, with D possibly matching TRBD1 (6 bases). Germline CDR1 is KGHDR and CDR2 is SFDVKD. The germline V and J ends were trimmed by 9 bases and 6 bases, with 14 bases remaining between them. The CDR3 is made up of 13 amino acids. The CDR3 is CATAQGWFQPQHF. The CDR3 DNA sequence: TGTGCCACCGCACAGGGATGGTTTCAGCCCCAGCATTTT.

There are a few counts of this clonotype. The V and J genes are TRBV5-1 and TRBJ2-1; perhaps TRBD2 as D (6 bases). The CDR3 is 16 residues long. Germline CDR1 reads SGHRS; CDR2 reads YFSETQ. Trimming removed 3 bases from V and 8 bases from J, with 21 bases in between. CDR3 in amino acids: CASSSKQQTSWDEQFF. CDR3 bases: TGCGCCAGCAGCTCTAAACAGCAGACTAGTTGGGATGAGCAGTTCTTC. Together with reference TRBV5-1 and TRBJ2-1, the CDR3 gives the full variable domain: KAGVTQTPRYLIKTRGQQVTLSCSPISGHRSVSWYQQTPGQGLQFLFEYFSETQRNKGNFPGRFSGRQFSNSRSEMNVSTLELGDSALYLCASSSKQQTSWDEQFFGPGTRLTVL.